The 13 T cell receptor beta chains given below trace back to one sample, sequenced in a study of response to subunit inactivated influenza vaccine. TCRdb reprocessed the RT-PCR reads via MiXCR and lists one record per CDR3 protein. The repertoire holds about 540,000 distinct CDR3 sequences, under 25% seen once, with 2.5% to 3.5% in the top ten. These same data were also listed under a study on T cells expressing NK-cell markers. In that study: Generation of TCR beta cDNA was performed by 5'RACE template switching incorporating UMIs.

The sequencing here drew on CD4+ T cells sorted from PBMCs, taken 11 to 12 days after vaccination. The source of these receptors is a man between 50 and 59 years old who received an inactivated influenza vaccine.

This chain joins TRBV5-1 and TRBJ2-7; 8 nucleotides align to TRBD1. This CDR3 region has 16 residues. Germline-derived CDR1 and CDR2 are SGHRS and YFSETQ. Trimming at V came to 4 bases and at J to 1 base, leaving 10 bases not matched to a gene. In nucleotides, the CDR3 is TGCGCCAGCAGCCAAGGACAGGGTGTTCTTTCCTACGAGCAGTACTTC. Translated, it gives CASSQGQGVLSYEQYF.

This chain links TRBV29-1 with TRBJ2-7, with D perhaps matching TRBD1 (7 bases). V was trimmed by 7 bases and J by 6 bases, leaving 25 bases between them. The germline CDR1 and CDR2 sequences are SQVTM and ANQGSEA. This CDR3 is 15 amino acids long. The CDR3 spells CSAQPGTAPGGEQYF. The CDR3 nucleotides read TGCAGCGCCCAACCTGGGACAGCCCCCGGGGGCGAGCAGTACTTC.

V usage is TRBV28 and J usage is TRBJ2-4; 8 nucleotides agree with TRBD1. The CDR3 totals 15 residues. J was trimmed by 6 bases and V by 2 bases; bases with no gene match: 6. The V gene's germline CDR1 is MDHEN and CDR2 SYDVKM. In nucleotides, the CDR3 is TGTGCCAGCAGTTTAGGCAGGGGGCCACTAAACATTCAGTACTTC. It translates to CASSLGRGPLNIQYF.

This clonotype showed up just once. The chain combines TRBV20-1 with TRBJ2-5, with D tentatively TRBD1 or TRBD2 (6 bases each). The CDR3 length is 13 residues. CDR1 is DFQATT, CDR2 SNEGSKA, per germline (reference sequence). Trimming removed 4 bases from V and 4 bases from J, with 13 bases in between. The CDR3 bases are TGCAGTGCTAATACGGGGGCCCCAGAGACCCAGTACTTC. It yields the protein CSANTGAPETQYF.

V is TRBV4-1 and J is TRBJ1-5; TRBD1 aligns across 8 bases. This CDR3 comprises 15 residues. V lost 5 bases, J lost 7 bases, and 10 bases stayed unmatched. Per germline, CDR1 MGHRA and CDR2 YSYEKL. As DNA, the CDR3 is TGCGCCAGCAGCAACACAGGGGGTGCAAAACAGCCCCAGCATTTT. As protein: CASSNTGGAKQPQHF.

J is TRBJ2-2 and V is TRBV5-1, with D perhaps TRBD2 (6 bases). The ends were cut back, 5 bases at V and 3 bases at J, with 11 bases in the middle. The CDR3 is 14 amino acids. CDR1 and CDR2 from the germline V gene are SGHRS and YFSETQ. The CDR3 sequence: CASRAGTDTGELFF. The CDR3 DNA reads TGCGCCAGCAGGGCGGGGACGGACACCGGGGAGCTGTTTTTT.

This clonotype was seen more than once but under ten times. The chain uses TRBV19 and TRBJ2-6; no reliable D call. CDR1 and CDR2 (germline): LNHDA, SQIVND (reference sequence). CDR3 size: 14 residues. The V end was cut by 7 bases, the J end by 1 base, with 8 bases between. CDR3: CASNRGSGANVLTF. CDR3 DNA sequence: TGTGCCAGTAATAGAGGTTCTGGGGCCAACGTCCTGACTTTC.

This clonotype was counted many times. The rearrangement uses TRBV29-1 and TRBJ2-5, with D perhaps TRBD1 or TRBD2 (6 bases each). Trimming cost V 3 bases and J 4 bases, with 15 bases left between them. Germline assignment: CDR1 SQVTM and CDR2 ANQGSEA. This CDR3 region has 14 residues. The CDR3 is CSVDLKQGGETQYF. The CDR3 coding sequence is TGCAGCGTTGACCTCAAACAGGGAGGAGAGACCCAGTACTTC.

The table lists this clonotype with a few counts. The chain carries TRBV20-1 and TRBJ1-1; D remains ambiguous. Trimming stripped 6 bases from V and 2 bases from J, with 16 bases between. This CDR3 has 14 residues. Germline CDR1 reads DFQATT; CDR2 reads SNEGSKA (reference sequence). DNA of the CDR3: TGCAGTGCCGGATCCGCTTACCCTAACACTGAAGCTTTCTTT. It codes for CSAGSAYPNTEAFF.

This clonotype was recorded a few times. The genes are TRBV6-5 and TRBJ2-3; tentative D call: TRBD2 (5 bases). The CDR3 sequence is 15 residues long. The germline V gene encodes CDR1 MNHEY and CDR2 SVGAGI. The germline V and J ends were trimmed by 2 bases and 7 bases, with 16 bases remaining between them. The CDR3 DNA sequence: TGTGCCAGCAGTTACGGGATGGTTCGGGGATATACGCAGTATTTT. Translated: CASSYGMVRGYTQYF.

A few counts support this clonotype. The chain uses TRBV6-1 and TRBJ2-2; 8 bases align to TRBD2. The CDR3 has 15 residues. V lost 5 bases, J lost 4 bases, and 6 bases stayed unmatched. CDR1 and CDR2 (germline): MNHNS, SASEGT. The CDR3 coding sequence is TGTGCCAGCAGTCCCGGGAGGGCGCGCACCGGGGAGCTGTTTTTT. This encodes CASSPGRARTGELFF.

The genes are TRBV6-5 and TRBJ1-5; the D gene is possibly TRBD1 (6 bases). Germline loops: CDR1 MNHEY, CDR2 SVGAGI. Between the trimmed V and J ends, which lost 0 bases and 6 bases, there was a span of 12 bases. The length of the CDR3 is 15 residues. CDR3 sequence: CASSYSRQGSQPQHF. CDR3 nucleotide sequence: TGTGCCAGCAGTTACTCGAGGCAGGGGAGTCAGCCCCAGCATTTT.

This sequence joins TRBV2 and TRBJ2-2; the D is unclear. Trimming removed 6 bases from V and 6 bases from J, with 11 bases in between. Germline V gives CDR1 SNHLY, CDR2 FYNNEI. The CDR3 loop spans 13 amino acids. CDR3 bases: TGTGCCAGCAGCGACTTAGCTTCCGGGGAGCTGTTTTTT. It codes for CASSDLASGELFF.